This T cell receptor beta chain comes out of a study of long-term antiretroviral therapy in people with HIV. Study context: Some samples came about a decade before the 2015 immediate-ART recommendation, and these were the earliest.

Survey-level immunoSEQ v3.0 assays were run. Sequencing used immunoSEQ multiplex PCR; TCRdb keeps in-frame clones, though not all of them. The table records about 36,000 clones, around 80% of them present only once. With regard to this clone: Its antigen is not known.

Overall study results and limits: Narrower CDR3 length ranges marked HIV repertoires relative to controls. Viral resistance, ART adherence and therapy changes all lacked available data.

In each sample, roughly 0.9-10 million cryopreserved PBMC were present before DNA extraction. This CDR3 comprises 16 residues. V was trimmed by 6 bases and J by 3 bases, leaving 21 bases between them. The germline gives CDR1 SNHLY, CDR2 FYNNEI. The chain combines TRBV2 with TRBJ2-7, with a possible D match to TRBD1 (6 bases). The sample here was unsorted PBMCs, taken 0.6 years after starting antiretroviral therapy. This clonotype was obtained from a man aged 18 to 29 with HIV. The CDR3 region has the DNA TGTGCCAGCAGCGAACCCGTCGGGGACACTCTCTACGAGCAGTACTTC. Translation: CASSEPVGDTLYEQYF.